These 10 T cell receptor beta chains share one sample of origin, sequenced in a study of regulatory dendritic cells for organ transplantation. Only in-frame clones appear in the TCRdb table, and some are missing; sequencing was by immunoSEQ multiplex PCR. The repertoire holds under 45,000 clones, approximately 91% seen once, with under 0.075% in the top ten. Sequenced: naive CD4+ T cells from blood. Subset reported: CD45RA+ naive T cells. Receptors were obtained from a human donor in good health.

The rearrangement links TRBV5-4 to TRBJ2-3, with 10 bases identical to TRBD2. Trimming removed 5 bases from V and 7 bases from J; junction bases left unmatched: 10. Germline V gives CDR1 SGHNT, CDR2 YYREEE (reference sequence). CDR3 size: 15 residues. CDR3 region: CASRVSGGALNTQYF. The CDR3 DNA is TGTGCCAGCAGGGTAAGCGGGGGGGCCTTAAATACGCAGTATTTT.

This clone was observed a handful of times. In DNA, the CDR3 is TGTGCCTGTTCTAGGCCACGGGTCAGTGGGCAGCCCCAGCATTTT. Translating gives CACSRPRVSGQPQHF. The V call is TRBV30, the J call TRBJ1-5; D unresolved. With 6 bases removed from V and 7 bases from J, the gap between germline ends came to 22 bases. This CDR3 comprises 15 residues. Germline V gene lookup returns CDR1 GTSNPN and CDR2 SVGIG (reference sequence).

This clone was found once. Here the CDR3 reads CASSKGQSVTGELFF. CDR3 bases: TGTGCCAGCAGCAAAGGTCAGTCAGTCACCGGGGAGCTGTTTTTT. The chain carries TRBV21-1 and TRBJ2-2; TRBD1 is the table's D call, not checked against the DNA. TRBV21-1 has pseudogene status. The CDR3 loop spans 15 amino acids.

The genes are TRBV2 and TRBJ2-5; D remains ambiguous. The CDR3 extends over 13 amino acids. Germline-derived CDR1 and CDR2 are SNHLY and FYNNEI. V was shortened by 3 bases and J by 5 bases, with 10 bases between the two germline ends. In DNA, the CDR3 is TGTGCCAGCAGTGAGGGCACACTGGAGACCCAGTACTTC. Amino acids: CASSEGTLETQYF.

This chain links TRBV5-8 with TRBJ1-4; D remains unclear. Looked up from germline, CDR1 is SGHTS and CDR2 is YDEGEE. The CDR3 consists of 13 residues. Deletions cut 4 bases from V and 6 bases from J, with 10 bases between. The chain's CDR3 is CASSRIPHEKLFF. CDR3 DNA: TGTGCCAGCAGCCGTATCCCACATGAAAAACTGTTTTTT.

CDR3 DNA: TGTGCCAGCAGCTTCGGGGGTACAGGCGAAAAACTGTTTTTT. As protein: CASSFGGTGEKLFF. The V call is TRBV7-2, the J call TRBJ1-4; tentative D call: TRBD1 (5 bases). V gave up 3 bases and J gave up 8 bases, with 13 bases separating them. This CDR3 has 14 residues. Germline V gives CDR1 SGHTA, CDR2 FQGNSA.

The V and J genes are TRBV6-5 and TRBJ1-2; TRBD1 agrees at 7 bases. Germline CDR1 is MNHEY and CDR2 is SVGAGI. Unmatched junction bases numbered 8, after V lost 7 bases and J lost 6 bases. CDR3 length: 13 amino acids. In DNA form, the CDR3 reads TGTGCCAGCAACAGGGGAGGGGGCGATGGCTACACCTTC. It translates to CASNRGGGDGYTF.

The V call is TRBV9, the J call TRBJ2-3, with a weak D call TRBD2 (6 bases). The germline gives CDR1 SGDLS, CDR2 YYNGEE. V was cut by 3 bases and J by 4 bases, with 9 bases left in between. This CDR3 spans 13 amino acids. CDR3 residues: CASSGGGADTQYF. The CDR3 DNA is TGTGCCAGCAGCGGGGGAGGCGCAGATACGCAGTATTTT.

The V call is TRBV4-1, the J call TRBJ1-2; D is uncertain. CDR3 length equals 15 residues. Trimming cost V 1 base and J 6 bases, with 15 bases left between them. The germline V gene has CDR1 MGHRA and CDR2 YSYEKL. Here the CDR3 DNA reads TGCGCCAGCAGCCAAGGGAGGCTCGGGGTTGATGGCTACACCTTC. Protein sequence: CASSQGRLGVDGYTF.

This clone was picked up one time. The chain joins TRBV6-5 to TRBJ1-6; D is perhaps TRBD1 (5 bases). The V end lost 6 bases, the J end lost 6 bases, and 12 bases lay between the germline ends. The germline V gene encodes CDR1 MNHEY and CDR2 SVGAGI. This CDR3 comprises 14 residues. The DNA of the CDR3 is TGTGCCAGCAGGACCCCAGGGAGTAATTCACCCCTCCACTTT. It yields the protein CASRTPGSNSPLHF.